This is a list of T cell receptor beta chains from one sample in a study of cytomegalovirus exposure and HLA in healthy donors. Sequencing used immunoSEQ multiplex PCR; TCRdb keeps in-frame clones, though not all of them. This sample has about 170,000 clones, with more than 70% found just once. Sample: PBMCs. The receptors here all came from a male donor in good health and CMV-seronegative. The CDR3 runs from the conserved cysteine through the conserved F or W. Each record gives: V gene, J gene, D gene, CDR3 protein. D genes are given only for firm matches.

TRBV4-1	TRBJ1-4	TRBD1	CASSGPRTGGGEKLFF
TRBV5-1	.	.	CASSLSPTTTGLITYEQYF
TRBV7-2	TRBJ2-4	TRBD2	CASSLARLAGAKNIQYF
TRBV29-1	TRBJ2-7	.	CSVRNRLGLHEQYF
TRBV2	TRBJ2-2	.	CASLTYNNPIPPIANTGELFF
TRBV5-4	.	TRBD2	CASSLLAGVNEQYF
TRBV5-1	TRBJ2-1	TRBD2	CASSLFSSGSSYNEQFF
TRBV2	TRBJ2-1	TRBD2	CASSSVGTSGRNEQFF
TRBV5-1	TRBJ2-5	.	CASSLQGSPQETQYF
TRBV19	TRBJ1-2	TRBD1	CASSMTGMNYGYTF
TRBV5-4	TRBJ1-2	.	CASSLSGTGSGYTF
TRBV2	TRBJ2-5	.	CASSEGGPAGQETQYF
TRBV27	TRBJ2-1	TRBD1	CASSFPGTGAYNEQFF
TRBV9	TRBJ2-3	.	CASSPIIGTDTQYF
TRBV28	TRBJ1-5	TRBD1	CASRPRTGGFQPQHF
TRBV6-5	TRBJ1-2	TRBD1	CASSPDRGPNYGYTF
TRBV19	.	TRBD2	CASSRTSGSIPPLEQYF
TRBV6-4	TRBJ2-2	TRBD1	CASSEGQGAGELFF
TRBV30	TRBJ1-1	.	CVWPFRGNTEAFF
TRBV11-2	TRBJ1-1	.	CASSLGVRENTEAFF
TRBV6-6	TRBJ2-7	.	CASSYSSQLAYEQYF
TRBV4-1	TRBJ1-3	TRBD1	CASSQNLDRAGNTIYF
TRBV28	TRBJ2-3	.	CASSFYNTDTQYF
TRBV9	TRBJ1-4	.	CASSVGGQTNEKLFF
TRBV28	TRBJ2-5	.	CASSLVGRATETQYF
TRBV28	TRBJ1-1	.	CASTRGSEAFF
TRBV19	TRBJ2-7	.	CASSYLPGGVPYEQYF
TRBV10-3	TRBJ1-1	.	CANAGGLNTEAFF
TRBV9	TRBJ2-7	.	CASSSGDTPSGEQYF
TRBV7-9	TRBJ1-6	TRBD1	CSSTRQGSYNSPLHF
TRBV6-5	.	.	CASSLDRSSYEQYF